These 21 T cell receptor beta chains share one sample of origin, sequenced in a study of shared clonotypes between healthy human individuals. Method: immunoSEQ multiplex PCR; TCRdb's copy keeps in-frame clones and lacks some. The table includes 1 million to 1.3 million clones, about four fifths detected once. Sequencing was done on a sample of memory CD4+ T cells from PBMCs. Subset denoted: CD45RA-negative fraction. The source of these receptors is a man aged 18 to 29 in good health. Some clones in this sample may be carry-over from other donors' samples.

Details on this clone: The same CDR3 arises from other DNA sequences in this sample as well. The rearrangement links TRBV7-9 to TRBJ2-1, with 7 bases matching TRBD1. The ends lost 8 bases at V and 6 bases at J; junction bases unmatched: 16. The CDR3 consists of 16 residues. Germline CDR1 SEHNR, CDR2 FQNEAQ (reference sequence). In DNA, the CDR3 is TGTGCCAGCGGAACCTTGGGGACAGAGAAAGTCAATGAGCAGTTCTTC. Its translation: CASGTLGTEKVNEQFF. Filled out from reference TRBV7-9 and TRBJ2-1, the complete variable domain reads DTGVSQNPRHKITKRGQNVTFRCDPISEHNRLYWYRQTLGQGPEFLTYFQNEAQLEKSRLLSDRFSAERPKGSFSTLEIQRTEQGDSAMYLCASGTLGTEKVNEQFFGPGTRLTVL.

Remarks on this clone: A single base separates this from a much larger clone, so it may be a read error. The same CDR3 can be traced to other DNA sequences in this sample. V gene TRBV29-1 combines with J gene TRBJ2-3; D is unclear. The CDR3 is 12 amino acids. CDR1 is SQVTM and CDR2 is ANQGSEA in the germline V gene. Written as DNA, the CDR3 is TGCAGCGTGGAAGATCGTCCAGATACGCAGTATTTT. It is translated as CSVEDRPDTQYF.

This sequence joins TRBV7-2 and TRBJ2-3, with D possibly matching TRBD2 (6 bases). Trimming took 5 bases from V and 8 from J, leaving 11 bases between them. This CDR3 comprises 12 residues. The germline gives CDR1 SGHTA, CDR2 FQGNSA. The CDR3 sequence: CASSAGGITQYF. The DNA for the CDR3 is TGTGCCAGCAGCGCTGGAGGGATTACGCAGTATTTT.

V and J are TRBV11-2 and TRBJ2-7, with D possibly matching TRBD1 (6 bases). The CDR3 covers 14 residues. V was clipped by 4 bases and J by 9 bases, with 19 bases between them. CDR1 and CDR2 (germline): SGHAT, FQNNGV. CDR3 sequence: CASSSTRGGVMQYF. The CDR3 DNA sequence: TGTGCCAGCAGCTCCACCCGAGGGGGAGTTATGCAGTACTTC.

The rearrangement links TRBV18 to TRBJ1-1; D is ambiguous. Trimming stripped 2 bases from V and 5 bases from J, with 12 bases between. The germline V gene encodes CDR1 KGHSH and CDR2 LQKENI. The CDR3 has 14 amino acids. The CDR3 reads CASSPSGEGTEAFF. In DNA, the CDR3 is TGTGCCAGCTCACCAAGCGGGGAAGGAACTGAAGCTTTCTTT.

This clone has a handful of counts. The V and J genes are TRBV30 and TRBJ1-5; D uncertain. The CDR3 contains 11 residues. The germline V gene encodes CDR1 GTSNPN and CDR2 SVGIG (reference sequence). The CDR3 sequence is CSAGSNQPQHF. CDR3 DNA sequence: TGTTCAGCAGGTAGCAATCAGCCCCAGCATTTT.

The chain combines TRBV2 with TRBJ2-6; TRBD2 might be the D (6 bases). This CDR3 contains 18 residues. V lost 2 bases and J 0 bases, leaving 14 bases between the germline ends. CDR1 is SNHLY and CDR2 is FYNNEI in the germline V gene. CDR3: CASSEQGTGDSGANVLTF. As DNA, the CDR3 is TGTGCCAGCAGTGAACAGGGTACGGGAGACTCTGGGGCCAACGTCCTGACTTTC.

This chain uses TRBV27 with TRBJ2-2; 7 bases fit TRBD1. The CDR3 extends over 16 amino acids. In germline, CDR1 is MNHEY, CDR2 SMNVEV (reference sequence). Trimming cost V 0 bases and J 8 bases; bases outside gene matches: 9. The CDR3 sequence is CASSLSITGQRGELFF. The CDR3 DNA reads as TGTGCCAGCAGTTTATCGATTACGGGACAGCGGGGGGAGCTGTTTTTT.

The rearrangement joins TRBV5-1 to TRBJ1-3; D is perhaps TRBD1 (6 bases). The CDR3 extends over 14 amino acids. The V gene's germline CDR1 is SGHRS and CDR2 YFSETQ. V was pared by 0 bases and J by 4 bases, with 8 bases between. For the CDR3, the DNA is TGCGCCAGCAGCTTGGACAGGGTCGGAAACACCATATATTTT. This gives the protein CASSLDRVGNTIYF.

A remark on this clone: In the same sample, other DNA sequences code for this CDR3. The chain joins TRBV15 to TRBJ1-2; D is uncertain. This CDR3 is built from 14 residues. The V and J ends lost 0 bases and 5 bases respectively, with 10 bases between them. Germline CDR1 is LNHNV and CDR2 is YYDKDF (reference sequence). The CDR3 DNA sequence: TGTGCCACCAGCAGAGATTCGGCGGGGTATGGCTACACCTTC. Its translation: CATSRDSAGYGYTF.

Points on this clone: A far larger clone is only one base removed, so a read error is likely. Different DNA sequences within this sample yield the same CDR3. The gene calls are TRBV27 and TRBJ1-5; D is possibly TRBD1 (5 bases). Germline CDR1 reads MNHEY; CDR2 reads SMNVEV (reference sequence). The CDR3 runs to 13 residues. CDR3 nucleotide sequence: TGCGCCAGCAGTCCGGGGCTTTTGCAGCCCCAGCATTTT. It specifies CASSPGLLQPQHF.

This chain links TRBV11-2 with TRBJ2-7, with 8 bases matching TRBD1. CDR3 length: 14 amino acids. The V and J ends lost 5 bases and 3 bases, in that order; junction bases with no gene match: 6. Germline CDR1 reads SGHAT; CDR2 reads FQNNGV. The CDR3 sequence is CASSGDRMSYEQYF. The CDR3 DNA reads TGTGCCAGCAGCGGGGACAGGATGAGCTACGAGCAGTACTTC.

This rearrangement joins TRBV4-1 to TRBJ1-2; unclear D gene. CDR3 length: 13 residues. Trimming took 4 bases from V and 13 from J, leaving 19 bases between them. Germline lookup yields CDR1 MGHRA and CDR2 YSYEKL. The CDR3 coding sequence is TGCGCCAGCAGCCCTCCCGCGAAGCCATGGTGCACCTTC. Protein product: CASSPPAKPWCTF.

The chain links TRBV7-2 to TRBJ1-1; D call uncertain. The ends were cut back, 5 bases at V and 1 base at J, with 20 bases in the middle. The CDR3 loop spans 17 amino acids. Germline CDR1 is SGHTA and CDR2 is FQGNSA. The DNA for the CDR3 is TGTGCCAGCAGCCCGATGCCCCGGACCTTAGAGAACACTGAAGCTTTCTTT. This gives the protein CASSPMPRTLENTEAFF.

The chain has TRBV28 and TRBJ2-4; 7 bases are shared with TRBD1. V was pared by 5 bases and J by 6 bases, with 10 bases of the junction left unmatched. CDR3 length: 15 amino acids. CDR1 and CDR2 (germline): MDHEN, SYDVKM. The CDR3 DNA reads TGTGCCAGCAGTGACCCAGGGGGACGCATAAACATTCAGTACTTC. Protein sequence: CASSDPGGRINIQYF.

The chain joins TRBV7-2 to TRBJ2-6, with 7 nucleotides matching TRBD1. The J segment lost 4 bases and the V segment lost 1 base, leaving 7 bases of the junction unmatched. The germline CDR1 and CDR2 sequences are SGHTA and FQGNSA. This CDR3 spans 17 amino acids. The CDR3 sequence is CASSLDRQGSGANVLTF. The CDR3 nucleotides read TGTGCCAGCAGCTTAGACCGACAGGGATCCGGGGCCAACGTCCTGACTTTC.

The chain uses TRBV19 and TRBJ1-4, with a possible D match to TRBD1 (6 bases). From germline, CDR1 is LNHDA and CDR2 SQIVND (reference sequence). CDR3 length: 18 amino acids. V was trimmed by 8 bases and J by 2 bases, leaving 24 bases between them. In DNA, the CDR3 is TGTGCCAGTGCGGTCAAACAGGGCCTGGGGAGGACTAATGAAAAACTGTTTTTT. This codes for CASAVKQGLGRTNEKLFF.

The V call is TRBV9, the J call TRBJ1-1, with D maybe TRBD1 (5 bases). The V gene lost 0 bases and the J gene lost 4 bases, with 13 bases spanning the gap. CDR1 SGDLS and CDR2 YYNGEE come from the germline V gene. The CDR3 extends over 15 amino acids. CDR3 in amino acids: CASSVGVREGTEAFF. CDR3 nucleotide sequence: TGTGCCAGCAGCGTAGGAGTCAGGGAGGGCACTGAAGCTTTCTTT.

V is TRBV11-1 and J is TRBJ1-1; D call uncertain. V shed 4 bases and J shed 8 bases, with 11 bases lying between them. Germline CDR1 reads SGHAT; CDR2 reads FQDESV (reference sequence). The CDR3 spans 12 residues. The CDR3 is CASSSGPVEAFF. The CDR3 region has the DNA TGTGCCAGCAGCTCGGGCCCCGTCGAAGCTTTCTTT. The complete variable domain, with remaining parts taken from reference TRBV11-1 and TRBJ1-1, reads EAEVAQSPRYKITEKSQAVAFWCDPISGHATLYWYRQILGQGPELLVQFQDESVVDDSQLPKDRFSAERLKGVDSTLKIQPAELGDSAMYLCASSSGPVEAFFGQGTRLTVV.

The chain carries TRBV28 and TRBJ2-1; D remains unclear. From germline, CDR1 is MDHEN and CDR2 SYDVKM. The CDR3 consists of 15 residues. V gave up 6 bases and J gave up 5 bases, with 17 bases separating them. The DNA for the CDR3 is TGTGCCAGCAGCTCTCCCAAAGAGGTCCACAATGAGCAGTTCTTC. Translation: CASSSPKEVHNEQFF.

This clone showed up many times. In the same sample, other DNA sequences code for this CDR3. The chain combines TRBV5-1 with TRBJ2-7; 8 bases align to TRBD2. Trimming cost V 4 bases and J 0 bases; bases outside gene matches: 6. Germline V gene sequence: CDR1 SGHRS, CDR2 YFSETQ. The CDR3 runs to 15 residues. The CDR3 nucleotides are TGCGCCAGCAGCCCCTTAGCGGGAAACTCCTACGAGCAGTACTTC. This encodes CASSPLAGNSYEQYF.